This T cell receptor beta chain was captured by sequencing in a study of T-cell memory formation after mild COVID-19. The table lists this clonotype with a few counts. In germline, CDR1 is DFQATT, CDR2 SNEGSKA (reference sequence). The CDR3 length is 16 residues. The V and J ends lost 4 bases and 0 bases, in that order; junction bases with no gene match: 7. TCRdb itself ran the 5' RACE reads through MiXCR, one entry per CDR3 protein. The sample has 300,000 to 350,000 distinct CDR3 sequences; more than 13% are singletons. The J gene is TRBJ1-1, the V gene TRBV20-1; TRBD1 agrees at 11 bases. The receptor was derived from a man aged 18 to 35 who had mild COVID-19 (a few samples of this study predate the infection). Cell type and time point are not known. The sample taken for sequencing was PBMCs or a T cell subset sorted from them (not recorded which). The CDR3 bases are TGCAGTGCTACGGGACAGGGGGGTTTCATGAACACTGAAGCTTTCTTT. Encoded protein: CSATGQGGFMNTEAFF.